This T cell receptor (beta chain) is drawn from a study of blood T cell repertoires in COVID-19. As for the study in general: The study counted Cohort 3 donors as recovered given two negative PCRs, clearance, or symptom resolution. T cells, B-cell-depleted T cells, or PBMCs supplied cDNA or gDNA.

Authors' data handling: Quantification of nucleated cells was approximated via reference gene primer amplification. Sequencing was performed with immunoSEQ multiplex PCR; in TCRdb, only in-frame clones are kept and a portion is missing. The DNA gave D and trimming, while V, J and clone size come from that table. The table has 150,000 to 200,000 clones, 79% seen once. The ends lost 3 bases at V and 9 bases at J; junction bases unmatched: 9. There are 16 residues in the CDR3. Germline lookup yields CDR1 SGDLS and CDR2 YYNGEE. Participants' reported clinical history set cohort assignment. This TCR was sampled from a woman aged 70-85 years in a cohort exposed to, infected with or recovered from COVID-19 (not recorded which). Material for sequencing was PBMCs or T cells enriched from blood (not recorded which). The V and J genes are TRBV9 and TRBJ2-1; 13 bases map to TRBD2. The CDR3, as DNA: TGTGCCAGCAGCGAACCGGGACTAGCGGGATCTGGTGAGCAGTTCTTC. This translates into CASSEPGLAGSGEQFF.